Presented here are 6 T cell receptor beta chains from one specimen sequenced in a study of cytomegalovirus exposure and HLA in healthy donors. It was with 60 Vbeta and 13 Jbeta primers that the PCR ran. Assay used: immunoSEQ multiplex PCR; TCRdb lists only in-frame clones, some missing. The repertoire consists of fewer than 85,000 clones, with 65% to 80% occurring once and the leading ten covering 9% to 14%. The sample was PBMCs. The receptors were gathered from a male donor in good health and CMV-seropositive.

The chain carries TRBV5-1 and TRBJ2-1; 16 bases fit TRBD2. Per germline, CDR1 SGHRS and CDR2 YFSETQ. J lost 8 bases, V lost 4 bases, and 9 bases had no gene match. This CDR3 is 17 amino acids long. This chain's CDR3 is CASSPGLAGGPRDEQFF. The DNA of the CDR3 is TGCGCCAGCAGCCCGGGACTAGCGGGAGGGCCACGCGATGAGCAGTTCTTC.

The chain has TRBV9 and TRBJ2-2; 7 bases map to TRBD2. The junction had 11 bases not matched to a gene; V was cut back by 4 bases and J by 5 bases. The CDR3 is made up of 16 amino acids. The V gene's germline CDR1 is SGDLS and CDR2 YYNGEE. As DNA, the CDR3 is TGTGCCAGCAGCCCCAGTAGGACTAGTGGGACCGGGGAGCTGTTTTTT. Translating it yields CASSPSRTSGTGELFF.

This rearrangement joins TRBV5-1 to TRBJ2-7; D is unclear. Per germline, CDR1 SGHRS and CDR2 YFSETQ. Between the trimmed V and J ends, which lost 0 bases and 0 bases, there was a span of 7 bases. The CDR3 is made up of 14 amino acids. CDR3 coding DNA: TGCGCCAGCAGCTTGGGGGCAACCTCCTACGAGCAGTACTTC. This sequence encodes CASSLGATSYEQYF. The full variable domain, in which reference TRBV5-1 and TRBJ2-7 provide the parts outside the CDR3, is KAGVTQTPRYLIKTRGQQVTLSCSPISGHRSVSWYQQTPGQGLQFLFEYFSETQRNKGNFPGRFSGRQFSNSRSEMNVSTLELGDSALYLCASSLGATSYEQYFGPGTRLTVT.

This rearrangement joins TRBV28 to TRBJ2-2; 7 bases are shared with TRBD1. This CDR3 spans 13 amino acids. Germline loops: CDR1 MDHEN, CDR2 SYDVKM. The CDR3 sequence: CVSRQGHTGELFF. Here the CDR3 DNA reads TGTGTCTCCCGACAGGGCCACACCGGGGAGCTGTTTTTT.

The V call is TRBV11-1, the J call TRBJ2-7; TRBD2 is a possible D gene (6 bases). The CDR3 covers 14 residues. The V end was cut by 3 bases, the J end by 3 bases, with 12 bases between. Germline V gene data show CDR1 as SGHAT and CDR2 as FQDESV (reference sequence). CDR3 sequence (DNA): TGTGCCAGCAGCTTTTGGGGGGAGAGCTACGAGCAGTACTTC. It is translated as CASSFWGESYEQYF.

V is TRBV2 and J is TRBJ2-5, with 9 bases that match TRBD1. The germline V gene encodes CDR1 SNHLY and CDR2 FYNNEI. V trimming: 4 bases; J trimming: 5 bases; junction bases outside the gene matches: 5. This CDR3 spans 14 amino acids. The CDR3 sequence is CASSGQGVVETQYF. The CDR3 DNA sequence: TGTGCCAGCAGTGGACAGGGGGTCGTGGAGACCCAGTACTTC.